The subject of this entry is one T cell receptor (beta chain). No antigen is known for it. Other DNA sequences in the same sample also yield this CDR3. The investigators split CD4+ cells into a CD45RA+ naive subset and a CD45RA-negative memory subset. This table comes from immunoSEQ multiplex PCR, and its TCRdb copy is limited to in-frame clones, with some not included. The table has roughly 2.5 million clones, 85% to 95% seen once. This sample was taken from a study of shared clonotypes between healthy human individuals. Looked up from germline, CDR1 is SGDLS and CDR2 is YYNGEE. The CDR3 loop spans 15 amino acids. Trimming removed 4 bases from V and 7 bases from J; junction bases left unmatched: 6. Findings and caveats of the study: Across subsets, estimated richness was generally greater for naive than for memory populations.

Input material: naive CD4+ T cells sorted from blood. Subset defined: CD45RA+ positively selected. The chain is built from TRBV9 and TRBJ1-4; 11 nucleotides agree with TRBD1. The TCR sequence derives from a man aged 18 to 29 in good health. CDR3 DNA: TGTGCCAGCAGCCCATGGACAGGGGGCGGTGAAAAACTGTTTTTT. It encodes CASSPWTGGGEKLFF. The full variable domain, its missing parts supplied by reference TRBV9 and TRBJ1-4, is DSGVTQTPKHLITATGQRVTLRCSPRSGDLSVYWYQQSLDQGLQFLIQYYNGEERAKGNILERFSAQQFPDLHSELNLSSLELGDSALYFCASSPWTGGGEKLFFGSGTQLSVL.